The 9 T cell receptor beta chains below come from one sample, sequenced in a study of human T cells and chemical hapten exposure. A single record per CDR3 protein comes from TCRdb applying MiXCR to the RACE reads. The table shows about 350,000 distinct CDR3 sequences, with around 5% occurring only once. The time point denotes: pre-sensitization, week 0. Treatment denoted: therapeutic diphenylcyclopropenone sensitization with weekly scalp DPC. Sequencing was performed on whole blood, taken in connection with sensitization to the hapten diphenylcyclopropenone (DPC). These receptors were collected from a woman aged 18 to 35 with alopecia areata. Some clones in this sample may be carry-over from other donors' samples.

The rearrangement links TRBV12-3 or TRBV12-4 to TRBJ1-3, with a possible D match to TRBD1 (5 bases). V lost 5 bases, J lost 7 bases, and 9 bases lay in between. The CDR3 has 12 amino acids. The CDR3 DNA reads TGTGCCAGCAGTGGGACTCGGAACACCATATATTTT. It encodes CASSGTRNTIYF.

This clonotype came up many times. V is TRBV6-6 and J is TRBJ1-1; D call uncertain. This CDR3 contains 12 residues. Trimming took 8 bases from V and 1 from J, leaving 8 bases between them. Germline V gene sequence: CDR1 MNHNY, CDR2 SVGAGI (reference sequence). CDR3 DNA sequence: TGTGCCAGCCGTACAAAGAACACTGAAGCTTTCTTT. It translates to CASRTKNTEAFF.

This clonotype was seen at least ten times. V and J are TRBV29-1 and TRBJ2-7; possible D gene TRBD1, 5 bases. Trimming left V 6 bases short and J 9 bases short, with 15 bases between. The CDR3 sequence is 11 residues long. Looked up from germline, CDR1 is SQVTM and CDR2 is ANQGSEA. CDR3 in amino acids: CSVQNLQGQYF. The CDR3 coding sequence is TGCAGCGTCCAAAACCTGCAGGGGCAGTACTTC.

This clonotype has at least ten counts. This sequence joins TRBV19 and TRBJ1-4; the D gene is possibly TRBD1 (5 bases). The CDR3 spans 14 residues. Germline V lookup: CDR1 LNHDA, CDR2 SQIVND (reference sequence). V was trimmed by 11 bases and J by 6 bases, leaving 19 bases between them. CDR3 protein: CACSRDRKDEKLFF. CDR3 nucleotide sequence: TGTGCCTGCTCCCGAGACAGAAAGGATGAAAAACTGTTTTTT.

This clonotype came up once. The junction and the germline gene differ at one end; a read error may be behind it. The chain recombines TRBV6-6 with TRBJ2-1; possible D gene TRBD2, 6 bases. The CDR3 contains 12 residues. The germline V gene has CDR1 MNHNY and CDR2 SVGAGI (reference sequence). CDR3 sequence (DNA): TGTGCCAGCAGCCACCTAGCGAATGAGCAGTTATTC. This encodes CASSHLANEQLF.

This clonotype was detected only a few times. CDR3 loop: CSVGTAYEQYF. DNA for the CDR3: TGCAGTGTAGGGACAGCCTACGAGCAGTACTTC. V is TRBV20-1 and J is TRBJ2-7; 7 bases fit TRBD1. With 7 bases clipped from V and 2 bases from J, the junction kept 2 bases outside the gene matches. The CDR3 spans 11 residues. Per germline, CDR1 DFQATT and CDR2 SNEGSKA (reference sequence).

This clonotype was seen only a few times. This chain uses TRBV4-3 with TRBJ2-6, with TRBD1 matching over 9 bases. J gave up 0 bases and V 0 bases, and 6 bases lay outside the gene matches. Germline V lookup: CDR1 LGHNA, CDR2 YSLEER. This CDR3 has 19 amino acids. CDR3 in amino acids: CASSQDGTGYNSGANVLTF. As DNA, the CDR3 is TGCGCCAGCAGCCAAGACGGGACAGGGTATAACTCTGGGGCCAACGTCCTGACTTTC.

The V call is TRBV7-2, the J call TRBJ2-3; possible D gene TRBD2, 5 bases. From germline, CDR1 is SGHTA and CDR2 FQGNSA. V was pared by 5 bases and J by 1 base, with 13 bases between. CDR3 size: 15 residues. CDR3 loop: CASSQDLVGTDTQYF. The CDR3 region has the DNA TGTGCCAGCAGCCAGGACTTAGTCGGCACAGATACGCAGTATTTT.

The sample holds many counts of this clonotype. V usage is TRBV6-1 and J usage is TRBJ2-1; a weak D match, TRBD1 (6 bases). The CDR3 covers 14 residues. Germline values: CDR1 MNHNS, CDR2 SASEGT. V lost 2 bases and J lost 9, with 14 bases in between. CDR3 amino acids: CASSEIPGAGEQFF. The DNA of the CDR3 is TGTGCCAGCAGTGAAATCCCAGGGGCCGGTGAGCAGTTCTTC.